A single sample is the source of the 26 T cell receptor beta chains below, sequenced in a study of T cell responses to AZD1222 COVID-19 vaccine. TCRdb's copy holds only in-frame clones and misses some; the assay was immunoSEQ multiplex PCR. The sample holds about 180,000 clones, roughly 92% seen once. The sequenced sample was peripheral blood, obtained 28 days after the second AZD1222 dose. These receptor sequences come from an adult who received the AZD1222 COVID-19 vaccine.

The J gene is TRBJ1-1, the V gene TRBV9; 7 bases align to TRBD1. This CDR3 region has 13 residues. Germline assignment: CDR1 SGDLS and CDR2 YYNGEE. J gave up 1 base and V 5 bases, and 2 bases lay outside the gene matches. Here the CDR3 DNA reads TGTGCCAGCAGGGGACAGCGGAACACTGAAGCTTTCTTT. Translation: CASRGQRNTEAFF.

In regard to this clone: The germline gene is not matched at one end of the junction; a read error may be the cause. The chain carries TRBV9 and TRBJ2-1; TRBD2 agrees at 8 bases. The CDR3 contains 18 residues. Germline V gene lookup returns CDR1 SGDLS and CDR2 YYNGEE. The CDR3 DNA follows: TGTACCAGCAGCGTAGCTACAGGGACTAGGGGTATGATCGGTGAGCAGTTCTTC. This gives the protein CTSSVATGTRGMIGEQFF.

V usage is TRBV7-9 and J usage is TRBJ1-2, with 7 bases matching TRBD1. Germline CDR1 is SEHNR and CDR2 is FQNEAQ (reference sequence). J was trimmed by 2 bases and V by 5 bases; bases with no gene match: 5. The CDR3 length is 14 residues. CDR3 loop: CASSSRQGNYGYTF. Written as DNA, the CDR3 is TGTGCCAGCAGCAGCCGACAGGGCAACTATGGCTACACCTTC. Variable domain in full (rest from reference TRBV7-9 and TRBJ1-2): DTGVSQNPRHKITKRGQNVTFRCDPISEHNRLYWYRQTLGQGPEFLTYFQNEAQLEKSRLLSDRFSAERPKGSFSTLEIQRTEQGDSAMYLCASSSRQGNYGYTFGSGTRLTVV.

The chain combines TRBV27 with TRBJ1-3, with D perhaps TRBD1 (5 bases). Deletions cut 2 bases from V and 1 base from J, with 12 bases between. The germline gives CDR1 MNHEY, CDR2 SMNVEV (reference sequence). The CDR3 loop spans 16 amino acids. CDR3 region: CASSLRGGNSGNTIYF. The CDR3 nucleotides are TGTGCCAGCAGTTTACGGGGGGGTAATTCTGGAAACACCATATATTTT.

The chain combines TRBV18 with TRBJ1-3; D is perhaps TRBD1 (6 bases). V shed 0 bases and J shed 2 bases, with 11 bases lying between them. Germline V CDR1 and CDR2: KGHSH, LQKENI. The CDR3 sequence is 16 residues long. CDR3 sequence (DNA): TGTGCCAGCTCACCACCGTGGACAGACCCTGGAAACACCATATATTTT. It translates to CASSPPWTDPGNTIYF.

V usage is TRBV28 and J usage is TRBJ1-2; a weak D match, TRBD1 (5 bases). Trimming left V 4 bases short and J 1 base short, with 19 bases between. The length of the CDR3 is 17 residues. From germline, CDR1 is MDHEN and CDR2 SYDVKM. CDR3 residues: CASSSSETSGLNYGYTF. The DNA for the CDR3 is TGTGCCAGCAGTTCTTCCGAAACATCAGGGCTTAACTATGGCTACACCTTC.

CDR3 protein: CASSQNPGTRMDGELFF. The CDR3 region has the DNA TGCGCCAGCAGTCAAAATCCCGGGACCCGAATGGACGGGGAGCTGTTTTTT. The chain combines TRBV4-3 with TRBJ2-2; D could derive from TRBD1 or TRBD2 (5 bases each). Germline V gene sequence: CDR1 LGHNA, CDR2 YSLEER. The CDR3 runs 17 residues. V lost 6 bases to trimming and J lost 7 bases, with 24 bases between them.

The CDR3 loop is CASSLPDRGKEKLFF. CDR3 bases: TGTGCCAGCAGCTTGCCGGACAGGGGAAAGGAAAAACTGTTTTTT. The rearrangement uses TRBV7-8 and TRBJ1-4; 9 bases agree with TRBD1. Germline V gives CDR1 SGHVS, CDR2 FQNEAQ. The V and J ends lost 3 bases and 8 bases, in that order; junction bases with no gene match: 7. The CDR3 is made up of 15 amino acids. Filled out from reference TRBV7-8 and TRBJ1-4, the complete variable domain reads GAGVSQSPRYKVAKRGQDVALRCDPISGHVSLFWYQQALGQGPEFLTYFQNEAQLDKSGLPSDRFFAERPEGSVSTLKIQRTQQEDSAVYLCASSLPDRGKEKLFFGSGTQLSVL.

The CDR3 spells CASSQTTGELFF. Written as DNA, the CDR3 is TGTGCCAGCAGCCAGACCACCGGGGAGCTGTTTTTT. This chain connects TRBV3-1 (or the pseudogene TRBV3-2) to TRBJ2-2; no definite D call. Between the trimmed V and J ends, which lost 3 bases and 4 bases, there was a span of 3 bases. Looked up from germline, CDR1 is LGHDT and CDR2 is YNNKEL (reference sequence). This CDR3 spans 12 amino acids.

The chain carries TRBV7-8 and TRBJ2-7; tentatively, D is TRBD2 (7 bases). V lost 5 bases and J 2 bases, leaving 19 bases between the germline ends. The CDR3 sequence is 16 residues long. Germline V CDR1 and CDR2: SGHVS, FQNEAQ. CDR3 amino acids: CASSRGRGPMAYEQYF. The CDR3 DNA reads TGTGCCAGCAGCCGAGGGCGGGGGCCGATGGCCTACGAGCAGTACTTC.

In the case of this clone: At one of its ends the junction is not consistent with the germline gene, which may arise from a read error. The rearrangement links TRBV15 to TRBJ2-7; 10 positions match TRBD2. CDR3 length equals 14 residues. Germline V gives CDR1 LNHNV, CDR2 YYDKDF (reference sequence). The CDR3: CATSRGLAGVPHEF. The CDR3 bases are TGTGCCACCAGCAGAGGGCTAGCGGGAGTTCCTCATGAGTTC.

The chain links TRBV9 to TRBJ1-6; no reliable D call. V lost 3 bases to trimming and J lost 10 bases, with 8 bases between them. The germline V gene encodes CDR1 SGDLS and CDR2 YYNGEE. The CDR3 extends over 12 amino acids. CDR3 nucleotides: TGTGCCAGCAGCGCGGGAACCTCACCCCTCCACTTT. It codes for CASSAGTSPLHF. The variable domain in full, with the rest retrieved from reference TRBV9 and TRBJ1-6, is DSGVTQTPKHLITATGQRVTLRCSPRSGDLSVYWYQQSLDQGLQFLIQYYNGEERAKGNILERFSAQQFPDLHSELNLSSLELGDSALYFCASSAGTSPLHFGNGTRLTVT.

The chain uses TRBV9 and TRBJ2-7; possible D gene TRBD2, 5 bases. Trimming took 0 bases from V and 7 from J, leaving 14 bases between them. This CDR3 comprises 14 residues. CDR1 and CDR2 from the germline V gene are SGDLS and YYNGEE. Here the CDR3 reads CASSVGASSWEQYF. The DNA for the CDR3 is TGTGCCAGCAGCGTAGGGGCTAGCTCCTGGGAGCAGTACTTC. The full variable domain, in which reference TRBV9 and TRBJ2-7 provide the parts outside the CDR3, is DSGVTQTPKHLITATGQRVTLRCSPRSGDLSVYWYQQSLDQGLQFLIQYYNGEERAKGNILERFSAQQFPDLHSELNLSSLELGDSALYFCASSVGASSWEQYFGPGTRLTVT.

The chain couples TRBV18 to TRBJ1-4, with D tentatively TRBD1 (5 bases). Germline values: CDR1 KGHSH, CDR2 LQKENI. The V gene lost 4 bases and the J gene lost 7 bases, with 7 bases spanning the gap. The CDR3 spans 12 residues. For the CDR3, the DNA is TGTGCCAGCTCACTCACAGGTGAAAAACTGTTTTTT. It translates to CASSLTGEKLFF.

The chain has TRBV5-4 and TRBJ2-7, with 9 bases aligning to TRBD2. Germline CDR1 reads SGHNT; CDR2 reads YYREEE (reference sequence). The CDR3 is 19 amino acids. With V trimmed by 3 bases and J by 0 bases, 16 bases remained unmatched. The CDR3 spells CASSYLRASGKRISYEQYF. For the CDR3, the DNA is TGTGCCAGCAGCTACCTACGGGCTAGCGGGAAAAGGATCTCCTACGAGCAGTACTTC.

The chain uses TRBV6-5 and TRBJ2-1, with 9 bases identical to TRBD2. J was trimmed by 7 bases and V by 8 bases; bases with no gene match: 9. The CDR3 runs 14 residues. CDR1 is MNHEY, CDR2 SVGAGI, per germline. CDR3 sequence reads: CASQPGTSLNEQFF. Written as DNA, the CDR3 is TGTGCCAGCCAACCCGGGACTAGCTTGAATGAGCAGTTCTTC.

The genes are TRBV5-1 and TRBJ2-3; 14 bases line up with TRBD2. Germline trimming cut 1 base from V and 4 bases from J; bases unmatched to any gene: 8. CDR1 is SGHRS and CDR2 is YFSETQ in the germline V gene. The CDR3 runs 18 residues. CDR3: CASSLNSGLAGASDTQYF. The CDR3 bases are TGCGCCAGCAGCTTGAATTCGGGACTAGCGGGAGCGTCAGATACGCAGTATTTT.

The genes are TRBV30 and TRBJ2-2; D may be TRBD2 (5 bases). Trimming removed 6 bases at V and 2 bases at J, with 16 bases between. The CDR3 is 15 amino acids. Germline CDR1 is GTSNPN and CDR2 is SVGIG (reference sequence). CDR3 residues: CACHPGSANTGELFF. As DNA, the CDR3 is TGTGCCTGCCATCCGGGATCCGCCAACACCGGGGAGCTGTTTTTT.

In the case of this clone: Other DNA sequences within the sample encode an identical CDR3. This sequence joins TRBV5-1 and TRBJ1-3; D gene uncertain. The V gene lost 0 bases and the J gene lost 4 bases, with 8 bases spanning the gap. This CDR3 comprises 14 residues. Germline V gives CDR1 SGHRS, CDR2 YFSETQ. The CDR3 loop reads CASSLGSSGNTIYF. CDR3 nucleotide sequence: TGCGCCAGCAGCTTGGGGTCTTCCGGAAACACCATATATTTT.

The gene calls are TRBV27 and TRBJ1-5; D is ambiguous. CDR1 and CDR2 from the germline V gene are MNHEY and SMNVEV (reference sequence). The CDR3 sequence is 15 residues long. V was trimmed by 1 base and J by 0 bases, leaving 7 bases between them. CDR3 sequence: CASSLYGYSNQPQHF. The CDR3 DNA follows: TGTGCCAGCAGTTTATACGGGTATAGCAATCAGCCCCAGCATTTT.

The V call is TRBV6-1, the J call TRBJ1-2; possibly TRBD1 for D (6 bases). There are 16 residues in the CDR3. Germline loops: CDR1 MNHNS, CDR2 SASEGT. Trimming took off 2 bases at V and 2 bases at J, with 15 bases between the two ends. In DNA form, the CDR3 reads TGTGCCAGCAGTGAATTGAGACAGGTGGGAAACTATGGCTACACCTTC. It codes for CASSELRQVGNYGYTF.

In this sample, this clone turned up once. The V and J genes are TRBV28 and TRBJ2-3; D not resolved. In germline, CDR1 is MDHEN, CDR2 SYDVKM. There are 11 residues in the CDR3. Trimming removed 3 bases at V and 2 bases at J, with 0 bases between. The CDR3 sequence is CASSFTDTQYF. Written as DNA, the CDR3 is TGTGCCAGCAGTTTCACAGATACGCAGTATTTT.

Only one count was recorded for this clone. V usage is TRBV2 and J usage is TRBJ1-2, with TRBD1 matching 7 bases. The CDR3 runs 13 residues. Germline V CDR1 and CDR2: SNHLY, FYNNEI. V lost 6 bases to trimming and J lost 4 bases; unmatched junction nucleotides: 5. The CDR3 nucleotides are TGTGCCAGCAGGGGACAGACTCTCTATGGCTACACCTTC. It encodes CASRGQTLYGYTF.

V gene TRBV9 combines with J gene TRBJ1-2, with 10 bases identical to TRBD1. The junction had 13 bases not matched to a gene; V was cut back by 2 bases and J by 6 bases. Per the germline V gene, CDR1 is SGDLS and CDR2 is YYNGEE. The CDR3 has 17 residues. CDR3 nucleotide sequence: TGTGCCAGCAGCGTGGGGACAGGGGACCGCGGATTCGATGGCTACACCTTC. This encodes CASSVGTGDRGFDGYTF.

The table lists this clone with a count of one. V gene TRBV6-1 combines with J gene TRBJ1-1; D is ambiguous. CDR1 MNHNS and CDR2 SASEGT come from the germline V gene. This CDR3 is 13 amino acids long. V was pared by 2 bases and J by 4 bases, with 8 bases between. CDR3 sequence (DNA): TGTGCCAGCAGTGAATCTCTTACCACTGAAGCTTTCTTT. Translated, it gives CASSESLTTEAFF.

The chain combines TRBV3-1 (or the pseudogene TRBV3-2) with TRBJ2-7; 9 positions match TRBD2. Germline loops: CDR1 LGHDT, CDR2 YNNKEL (reference sequence). The trim removed 1 base at V and 5 bases at J, leaving 6 bases unmatched. The CDR3 consists of 15 residues. CDR3 amino acids: CASSQVGLALHEQYF. DNA for the CDR3: TGTGCCAGCAGCCAAGTGGGACTAGCCCTCCACGAGCAGTACTTC.